Listed below are T cell receptor beta chains from one sample, sequenced in a study of blood T cell repertoires in COVID-19. Produced via immunoSEQ multiplex PCR; TCRdb's table is partial and in-frame only. In the table there are 250,000 to 350,000 clones, around 91% of which are singletons. The sequenced sample consisted of PBMCs or T cells enriched from blood (not recorded which). Receptors originate from a woman aged 18 to 35 who had recovered from COVID-19. Both conserved end residues are part of each CDR3. Each record gives: D gene, clone size, J gene, V gene, CDR3 DNA, CDR3 protein. A D gene is named only where the DNA matches it firmly. Not every row has a clone size; where given, it reads once, few, many or a size class.

TRBD2 NA TRBJ2-1 TRBV7-2 TGTGCCAGCAGCTTAGACGGAGAGAGCGGGGGCAATGAGCAGTTCTTC CASSLDGESGGNEQFF
TRBD1 NA TRBJ2-1 TRBV6-5 TGTGCCAGCAGACCCCGGACAGGGGGCTTTAGTGAGCAGTTCTTC CASRPRTGGFSEQFF
TRBD1 NA TRBJ1-5 TRBV14 TGTGCCAGCAGCCCTAGACACCGGGACAGAAATACCTATAGCAATCAGCCCCAGCATTTT CASSPRHRDRNTYSNQPQHF
TRBD2 once TRBJ2-7 TRBV6-5 TGTGCCAGCAGTTACTCCCTTGGGGGGGTGTACGAGCAGTACTTC CASSYSLGGVYEQYF
NA NA TRBJ1-4 TRBV2 TGTGCCAGCATAGGAGGCAGACTCCTAGAAAAACTGTTTTTT CASIGGRLLEKLFF
NA once TRBJ1-4 TRBV12-5 TGTGCTAGTGGTTTGGTAGTGACAGCAACTAATGAAAAACTGTTTTTT CASGLVVTATNEKLFF
TRBD2 NA TRBJ2-3 TRBV25-1 TGTGCCAGCAGTGAAATTGGGGGGGCAGATACGCAGTATTTT CASSEIGGADTQYF
NA NA TRBJ1-1 TRBV30 TGTGCCTGGAGTGTTGGGGGGAACGAAGCTTTCTTT CAWSVGGNEAFF
NA NA TRBJ1-2 TRBV7-2 TGTGCCAGCAGTTCGCCCAAAGAGGGACATCTGGTTCCGGGCTACACCTTC CASSSPKEGHLVPGYTF
NA few TRBJ2-2 TRBV11-2 TGTGCCAGCAGCAGTCGTGAGAGCCCCACGAACACCGGGGAGCTGTTTTTT CASSSRESPTNTGELFF
TRBD1 once TRBJ2-7 TRBV9 TGTGCCAGCAGCGCCTCAGGACAGGTCTACGAGCAGTACTTC CASSASGQVYEQYF
TRBD1 NA TRBJ1-1 TRBV5-1 TGCGCCACCCAGGTAGGGGACAGGGACACTGAAGCTTTCTTT CATQVGDRDTEAFF
TRBD1 NA TRBJ2-7 TRBV7-9 TGTGCCAGCAGCACGGCAGGGGGTACCTCCTACGAGCAGTACTTC CASSTAGGTSYEQYF
TRBD1 NA TRBJ1-1 TRBV2 TGTGCCAGCAGTGATCAAGGGACAGGGACTCTAGGAGCTTTCTTT CASSDQGTGTLGAFF
NA NA TRBJ2-7 TRBV10-2 TGCGCCAGCAGTGAAACGGGGTCCCTCTCCTACGAGCAGTACTTC CASSETGSLSYEQYF
NA NA TRBJ2-6 TRBV6-4 TGTGCCAGCAGTGAGCAGGGTCAGACTGGGGCCAACGTCCTGACTTTC CASSEQGQTGANVLTF
NA NA TRBJ2-3 TRBV28 TGTGCCAGCAGTGACAGCTTCACAGATACGCAGTATTTT CASSDSFTDTQYF
NA once TRBJ1-6 TRBV28 TGTGCCAGCAGTTTTAGGGTACTAGGTAATTCACCCCTCCACTTT CASSFRVLGNSPLHF
NA NA TRBJ1-1 TRBV5-1 TGCGCCAGCAGCTTGGAGCCAGGGCCGTTCTATGAAGCTTTCTTT CASSLEPGPFYEAFF
NA NA TRBJ2-7 TRBV23-1 TGCGCCAGCAGCCTCCAGCAGGGAAGGTACGAGCAGTACTTC CASSLQQGRYEQYF
TRBD2 NA TRBJ2-1 TRBV5-1 TGCGCCAGCAGTTATAGCCCGGGACTATCCCAGGCGAATGAGCAGTTCTTC CASSYSPGLSQANEQFF
NA NA TRBJ2-5 TRBV7-3 TGTGCCAGCAGCTTAGAGGATGGGACCCAGTACTTC CASSLEDGTQYF
NA NA TRBJ2-2 TRBV4-1 TGCGCCAGCAGCGAGACGCAGGGGTGGGGCGGGGAGCTGTTTTTT CASSETQGWGGELFF
TRBD1 NA TRBJ2-2 TRBV7-9 TGTGCCAGCAGCACGAATCGGGACAGGGTTACCGGGGAGCTGTTTTTT CASSTNRDRVTGELFF
NA few TRBJ2-4 TRBV7-6 TGTGCCAGCAGCGCCACTACCTCTGAAGCCAAAAACATTCAGTACTTC CASSATTSEAKNIQYF
TRBD2 NA TRBJ2-7 TRBV11-2 TGTGCCAGCAGCCCCGTGGGGAGGGCCTACGAGCAGTACTTC CASSPVGRAYEQYF
NA NA TRBJ1-2 TRBV5-1 TGCGCCAGCAGCCCGGGAGACCCCTCGGCCTATGGCTACACCTTC CASSPGDPSAYGYTF
NA NA TRBJ2-5 TRBV19 TGTGCCAGTAGTGAGAGCGCGGAGACCCAGTACTTC CASSESAETQYF
TRBD2 NA TRBJ2-5 TRBV3-1/TRBV3-2 TGTGCCAGCAGTCTCCAGCGGGGGGGCAGAGAGACCCAGTACTTC CASSLQRGGRETQYF
TRBD1 NA TRBJ1-2 TRBV23-1 TGCGCCAGCAGTCATACCGGGACAGCGAACTATGGCTACACCTTC CASSHTGTANYGYTF
NA NA TRBJ1-2 TRBV21-1 TGTGCCAGCAGCTGGCGCCGGGCAGGGAACTATGGCTACACCTTC CASSWRRAGNYGYTF
NA few TRBJ2-5 TRBV20-1 TGCAGTGCTAGTCGAGCGCAGGAGACCCAGTACTTC CSASRAQETQYF
NA NA TRBJ1-5 TRBV28 TGTGCCAGCAGCCCCCTAGGCAGGGGAGAAAGACAGCCCCAGCATTTT CASSPLGRGERQPQHF
TRBD1 NA TRBJ2-4 TRBV10-3 TGTGCCATCAGTGGAACAGGGGAAAACATTCAGTACTTC CAISGTGENIQYF
TRBD1 NA TRBJ2-3 TRBV7-6 TGTGCCAGCAGCTCCATAAGGACAGGGGAGGGAGATACGCAGTATTTT CASSSIRTGEGDTQYF
TRBD1 NA TRBJ2-7 TRBV10-3 TGTGCCATCAGTGAGTTGGACAGGGAGTCGGCGGAGCAGTACTTC CAISELDRESAEQYF
NA NA TRBJ1-4 TRBV30 TGTGCCTGGGGGCCCGGGGTAACTAATGAAAAACTGTTTTTT CAWGPGVTNEKLFF
NA NA TRBJ2-1 TRBV7-6 TGTGCCAGCAGCCGCGGGGACAGCTGGAACCTTGTGGGGGATTACAATGAGCAGTTCTTC CASSRGDSWNLVGDYNEQFF
NA NA TRBJ1-4 TRBV15 TGTGCCACCAGCCCCCGGGGTGGGAGGGGGGCTGAAAAACTGTTTTTT CATSPRGGRGAEKLFF
NA NA TRBJ2-7 TRBV5-1 TGCGCCAGCAGCATGGAGACAGTCTACGAGCAGTACTTC CASSMETVYEQYF
NA NA TRBJ1-6 TRBV28 TGTGCCAGCAGTTTGCTGACTGGGAATTCACCCCTCCACTTT CASSLLTGNSPLHF
TRBD2 once TRBJ2-3 TRBV3-1/TRBV3-2 TGTGCCAGCAGCCAAGATCGGACTAGCGGGGTGTATTTT CASSQDRTSGVYF
NA NA TRBJ1-6 TRBV9 TGTGCCAGCGGCGAGGACAGTAACTATTCACCCCTCCACTTT CASGEDSNYSPLHF
NA once TRBJ1-1 TRBV3-1/TRBV3-2 TGTGCCAGCAGCCACACGAGGGTTTCGGCGGCTGAAGCTTTCTTT CASSHTRVSAAEAFF
TRBD1 NA TRBJ2-5 TRBV29-1 TGCAGTTACAGGGGGCATCGGGAGACCCAGTACTTC CSYRGHRETQYF
TRBD1 NA TRBJ1-2 TRBV19 TGTGCCAGTACCACGCGGACAGGGCTAGGAGATGGCTACACCTTC CASTTRTGLGDGYTF